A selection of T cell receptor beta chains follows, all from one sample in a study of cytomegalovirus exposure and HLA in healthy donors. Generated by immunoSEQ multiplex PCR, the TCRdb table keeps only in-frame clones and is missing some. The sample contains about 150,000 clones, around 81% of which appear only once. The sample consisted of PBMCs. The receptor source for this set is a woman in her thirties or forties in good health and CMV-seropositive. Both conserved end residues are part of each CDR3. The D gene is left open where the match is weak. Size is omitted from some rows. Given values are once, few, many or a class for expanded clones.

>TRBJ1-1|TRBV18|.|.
TGTGCCAGCTCGGGGGGAACTCAAGGCACTGAAGCTTTCTTT
CASSGGTQGTEAFF
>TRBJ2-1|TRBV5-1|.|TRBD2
TGCGCCAGCAGCTTGCTAGCGGGAGTCAATGAGCAGTTCTTC
CASSLLAGVNEQFF
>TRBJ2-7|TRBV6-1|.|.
TGTGCCAGCAGTCGAGACGAGGCCTACGAGCAGTACTTC
CASSRDEAYEQYF
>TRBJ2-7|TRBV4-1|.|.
TGCGCCAGCAGCCAAAATACCGGGAGCTCCGGGGGCGAGCAGTACTTC
CASSQNTGSSGGEQYF
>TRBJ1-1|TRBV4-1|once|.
TGCGCCAGCAGCTCATGGACTGGGAGTGGGACTGAAGCTTTCTTT
CASSSWTGSGTEAFF
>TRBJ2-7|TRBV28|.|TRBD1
TGTGCCAGCAGTGTCTCGGGGACAGGGGGCCACGAGCAGTACTTC
CASSVSGTGGHEQYF
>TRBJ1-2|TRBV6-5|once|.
TGTGCCAGCAGTTACTCGGAGGGAGGTGGCTACACCTTC
CASSYSEGGGYTF
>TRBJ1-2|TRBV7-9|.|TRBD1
TGTGCCAGCAGCTTAGCGCTCGACAGGGGGCATGGCTACACCTTC
CASSLALDRGHGYTF
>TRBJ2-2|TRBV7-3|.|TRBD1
TGTGCCAGCAGCATCAACAGGGGGGTTGGCACCGGGGAGCTGTTTTTT
CASSINRGVGTGELFF
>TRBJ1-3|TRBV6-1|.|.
TGTGCCAGCAGTGAAGGTAGCCCAGGGCCCTCTGGAAACACCATATATTTT
CASSEGSPGPSGNTIYF
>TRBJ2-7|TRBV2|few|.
TGTGCCAGCAGTGATTACAGGGTCTACGAGCAGTACTTC
CASSDYRVYEQYF
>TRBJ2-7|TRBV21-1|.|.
TGTGCCAGCAGCAAAGCTGGCAGGTGCGAGCAGTACTTC
CASSKAGRCEQYF
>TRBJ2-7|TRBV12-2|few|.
TGTGCAAGTCGCCCCCCCTCCAGGCCTTTCGGGCAGTACTTC
CASRPPSRPFGQYF
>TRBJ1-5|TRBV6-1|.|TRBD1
TGTGCCACTACGACCGGACAGGGAGTAAATCAGCCCCAGCATTTT
CATTTGQGVNQPQHF
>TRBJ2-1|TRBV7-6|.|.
TGTGCCAGCAGCCTAAATTCCTACAATGAGCAGTTCTTC
CASSLNSYNEQFF
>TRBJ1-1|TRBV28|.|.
TGTGCCAGCAGTTTAAACGGAGAGCCCAACACTGAAGCTTTCTTT
CASSLNGEPNTEAFF
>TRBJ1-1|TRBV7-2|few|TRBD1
TGTGCCAGCAGCTTTGGCGGGACAGGGGGGACTGAAGCTTTCTTT
CASSFGGTGGTEAFF
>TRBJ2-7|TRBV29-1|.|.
TGCAGCGTTTGGGTGGGGGGGACAAACGAGCAGTACTTC
CSVWVGGTNEQYF
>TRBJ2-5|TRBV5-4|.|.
TGTGCCAGCAGTTGGGACTTCTCCACCCAGTACTTC
CASSWDFSTQYF
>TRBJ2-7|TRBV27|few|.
TGTGCCAGCAGTAGAGAAGCGCCTCCCTACGAGCAGTACTTC
CASSREAPPYEQYF
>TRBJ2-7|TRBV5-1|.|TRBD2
TGCGCCAGCAGCTTGGCCCCGCCGGGACTAGCGGGAGCGTACGAGCAGTACTTC
CASSLAPPGLAGAYEQYF
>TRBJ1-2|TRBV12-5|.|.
TGTGCTAGTGGGACGGGTTCCTATGGCTACACCTTC
CASGTGSYGYTF
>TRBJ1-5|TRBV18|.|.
TGTGCCAGCTCACCGTCCCGAACGGGGCCCCAGCATTTT
CASSPSRTGPQHF
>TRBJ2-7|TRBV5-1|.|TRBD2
TGCGCCAGTAGCGGACTAGCGGGAGCGGGAGAGCAGTACTTC
CASSGLAGAGEQYF
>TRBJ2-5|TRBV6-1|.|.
TGTGCCAGCGCACTAAGCCAAGAGACCCAGTACTTC
CASALSQETQYF
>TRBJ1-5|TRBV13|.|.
TGTGCCAGCAGCTTAGCCCCGGACAGTCAGCCCCAGCATTTT
CASSLAPDSQPQHF
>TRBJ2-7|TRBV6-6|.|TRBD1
TGTGCCAGCAGCCCCCCGGGACAGGGTTCCCACGAGCAGTACTTC
CASSPPGQGSHEQYF
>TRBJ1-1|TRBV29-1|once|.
TGCAGCGTTCCCAGGGGCGTAACTGAAGCTTTCTTT
CSVPRGVTEAFF
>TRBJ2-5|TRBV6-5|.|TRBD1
TGTGCCAGCAGCGGGCTGGGGACAGGGGAAGAGACCCAGTACTTC
CASSGLGTGEETQYF
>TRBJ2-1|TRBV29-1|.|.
TGCAGCACTACACACCTCTCCTACAATGAGCAGTTCTTC
CSTTHLSYNEQFF
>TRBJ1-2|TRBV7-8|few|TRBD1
TGTGCCAGCAGCTTAGGAAGGCCGGGACAGGGATATGGCTACACCTTC
CASSLGRPGQGYGYTF
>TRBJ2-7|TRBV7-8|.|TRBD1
TGTGCCAGCAGCAGAAGCCGGGACAGTTGGAGCGAGCAGTACTTC
CASSRSRDSWSEQYF
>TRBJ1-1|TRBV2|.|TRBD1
TGTGCCAGCAGTGGGGACAGATACACTGAAGCTTTCTTT
CASSGDRYTEAFF
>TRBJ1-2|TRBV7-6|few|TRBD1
TGTGCCAGCAGCCGCCGAAGACAGGGTGTTGGCTATGGCTACACCTTC
CASSRRRQGVGYGYTF
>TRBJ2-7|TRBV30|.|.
TGTGCCTGGAGTGTAGGCCCAGGGCCCTACGAGCAGTACTTC
CAWSVGPGPYEQYF
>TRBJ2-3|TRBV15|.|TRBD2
TGTGCCACCAGCATCGGGGGGAGCACAGATACGCAGTATTTT
CATSIGGSTDTQYF
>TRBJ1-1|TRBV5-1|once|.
TGCGCCAGCAGCTTTGAGACACCGAACACTGAAGCTTTCTTT
CASSFETPNTEAFF
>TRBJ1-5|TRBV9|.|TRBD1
TGTGCCAGCAGTTTAGGGGGCTCCGGCAATCAGCCCCAGCATTTT
CASSLGGSGNQPQHF
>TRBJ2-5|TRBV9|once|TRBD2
TGTGCCAGCAGCCTAGCCTCGCGGGAGGGGGAGACCCAGTACTTC
CASSLASREGETQYF
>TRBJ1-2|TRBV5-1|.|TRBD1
TGCGCCAGCAGCTTGGCCGGACAGGGGGGCGACTATGGCTACACCTTC
CASSLAGQGGDYGYTF
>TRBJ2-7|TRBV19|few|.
TGTGCCAGTAGTATGGCTTACAGGGCCTACGAGCAGTACTTC
CASSMAYRAYEQYF
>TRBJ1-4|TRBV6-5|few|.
TGTGCCAGCACCACGTTGGGGCGAGAAAAACTGTTTTTT
CASTTLGREKLFF
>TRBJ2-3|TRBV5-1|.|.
TGCGCCAGCAGCCCGGGAACAGGCACAGATACGCAGTATTTT
CASSPGTGTDTQYF
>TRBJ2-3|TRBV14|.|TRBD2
TGTGCCAGCAGTCCCCGGGGACTAGCGGGAGGGAAAGATACGCAGTATTTT
CASSPRGLAGGKDTQYF
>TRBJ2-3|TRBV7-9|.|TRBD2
TGTGCCAGCACCCAGGGACTAGCGGGAGGAGGGGATACGCAGTATTTT
CASTQGLAGGGDTQYF
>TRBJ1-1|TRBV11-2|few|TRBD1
TGTGCCAGCAGCTTAACAGGGGGGGAAGCTTTCTTT
CASSLTGGEAFF
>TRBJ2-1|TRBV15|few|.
TGTGCCACCAGCAGAGATCGCAATGAGCAGTTCTTC
CATSRDRNEQFF
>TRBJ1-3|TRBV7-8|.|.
TGTGCCAGCAGCTTAAGCAGGGCTTTCTCTGGAAACACCATATATTTT
CASSLSRAFSGNTIYF
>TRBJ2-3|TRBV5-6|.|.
TGTGCCAGCAGCGGTCCGGGGAGGACAGATACGCAGTATTTT
CASSGPGRTDTQYF
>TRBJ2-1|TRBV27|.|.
TGTGCCAGCAGTTTCCGCGACATCAATGAGCAGTTCTTC
CASSFRDINEQFF
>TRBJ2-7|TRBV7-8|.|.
TGTGCCAGCAGCCAAAGATGGGGGGCCTACGAGCAGTACTTC
CASSQRWGAYEQYF
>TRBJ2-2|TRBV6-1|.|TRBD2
TGTGCCAGCAGTGTACTAGCGGTGAACACCGGGGAGCTGTTTTTT
CASSVLAVNTGELFF
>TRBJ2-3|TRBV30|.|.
TGTGCCTCACAGTTAGGCGTCACAGATACGCAGTATTTT
CASQLGVTDTQYF
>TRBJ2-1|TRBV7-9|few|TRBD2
TGTGCCAGCAGCGGACGGACTAGCGGGGATGAGCAGTTCTTC
CASSGRTSGDEQFF
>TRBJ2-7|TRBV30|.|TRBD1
TGTGCCTGGACGACAGGGGAAAACTACGAGCAGTACTTC
CAWTTGENYEQYF
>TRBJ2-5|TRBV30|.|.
TGTGCCTGGGCTTGGGGGCTCCAAGAGACCCAGTACTTC
CAWAWGLQETQYF
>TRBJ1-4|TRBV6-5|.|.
TGTGCCAGCAGTTACTGGGCCGAAAAACTGTTTTTT
CASSYWAEKLFF
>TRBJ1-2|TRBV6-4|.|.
TGTGCCAGCAGTGACTCCAACGGCTATGGCTACACCTTC
CASSDSNGYGYTF
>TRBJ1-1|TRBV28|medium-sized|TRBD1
TGTGCCAGCTATACAGGGGCTCGGACTGAAGCTTTCTTT
CASYTGARTEAFF